This T cell receptor beta chain was found in a study of cytomegalovirus exposure and HLA in healthy donors. Concerning this clone: This same CDR3 is encoded by further DNA sequences in the sample.

Germline V lookup: CDR1 SGHDT, CDR2 YYEEEE. The V gene end was trimmed by 2 bases and the J gene end by 5 bases; junction bases not matched to a gene: 5. This CDR3 is 14 amino acids long. The primer mix had 60 Vbeta and 13 Jbeta primers. The assay was immunoSEQ multiplex PCR, and TCRdb's table has in-frame clones only and misses some. The repertoire holds about 150,000 clones, with approximately 74% as singletons. This rearrangement joins TRBV5-6 to TRBJ1-1; 8 positions match TRBD1. Sequenced sample: PBMCs. The origin of this receptor is a young man in good health and CMV-seronegative. CDR3 protein: CASSFGQGGTEAFF. CDR3 nucleotide sequence: TGTGCCAGCAGCTTCGGACAGGGAGGAACTGAAGCTTTCTTT. The entire variable domain, with the rest obtained from reference TRBV5-6 and TRBJ1-1, is as follows: DAGVTQSPTHLIKTRGQQVTLRCSPKSGHDTVSWYQQALGQGPQFIFQYYEEEERQRGNFPDRFSGHQFPNYSSELNVNALLLGDSALYLCASSFGQGGTEAFFGQGTRLTVV.